The present T cell receptor (beta chain) was sequenced within a study of blood T cell repertoires in COVID-19. Assay used: immunoSEQ multiplex PCR; TCRdb lists only in-frame clones, some missing. Seen here are about 260,000 clones, around 88% observed once, and the top ten hold approximately 1.2%. Germline CDR1 and CDR2: LGHDT and YNNKEL (reference sequence). The J segment lost 1 base and the V segment lost 7 bases, leaving 7 bases of the junction unmatched. There are 15 residues in the CDR3. The receptor was isolated from a woman aged 40 to 49 with acute COVID-19. This sequence joins TRBV3-1 (or the pseudogene TRBV3-2) and TRBJ1-1, with TRBD1 identical over 9 bases. The sample was PBMCs or T cells enriched from blood (not recorded which). The CDR3 sequence is CASISGTGWNTEAFF. For the CDR3, the DNA is TGTGCCAGCATTTCCGGGACAGGGTGGAACACTGAAGCTTTCTTT.